These T cell receptor beta chains were read from a single sample in a study of OX40 agonist ivuxolimab in advanced cancers. This table comes from immunoSEQ multiplex PCR, and its TCRdb copy is limited to in-frame clones, with some not included. The sample holds roughly 35,000 clones, approximately 78% seen once. Sequencing used CD4+ or CD8+ T cells sorted from blood, obtained in a trial of the OX40 agonist ivuxolimab. Receptor source: an adult with an advanced solid tumor such as melanoma, head and neck, liver or kidney cancer. CDR3s include the opening cysteine and the closing phenylalanine or tryptophan. The order of the fields is clone size, D gene, J gene, V gene, CDR3 DNA, CDR3 protein. The D gene is left open where the match is weak. Clone size is not always given. Where it is, it says once, few, many or a class for expanded clones.

abundance: NA
d_gene: NA
j_gene: TRBJ2-5
v_gene: TRBV9
CDR3nt: TGTGCCAGCAGCGTAGATGGGAGAGAGACCCAGTACTTC
CDR3aa: CASSVDGRETQYF

abundance: NA
d_gene: TRBD2
j_gene: TRBJ2-1
v_gene: TRBV5-1
CDR3nt: TGCGCCAGCAGCCCCGGGACTAGCGGAGTGAATGAGCAGTTCTTC
CDR3aa: CASSPGTSGVNEQFF

abundance: NA
d_gene: NA
j_gene: TRBJ2-5
v_gene: TRBV7-3
CDR3nt: TGTGCCAGCAGCCCAAGGGCGGCGGTGGGGACCCAGTACTTC
CDR3aa: CASSPRAAVGTQYF

abundance: NA
d_gene: TRBD2
j_gene: TRBJ2-7
v_gene: TRBV4-2
CDR3nt: TGTGCCAGCAGACTACAACTAGCGGTATCCTACGAGCAGTACTTC
CDR3aa: CASRLQLAVSYEQYF

abundance: NA
d_gene: NA
j_gene: TRBJ1-6
v_gene: TRBV7-9
CDR3nt: TGTGCCAGCAGCGGACTACTCAATTCACCCCTCCACTTT
CDR3aa: CASSGLLNSPLHF

abundance: NA
d_gene: NA
j_gene: TRBJ2-3
v_gene: TRBV10-2
CDR3nt: TGCGCCAGCAGTGACAGCACAGATACGCAGTATTTT
CDR3aa: CASSDSTDTQYF

abundance: NA
d_gene: NA
j_gene: TRBJ2-5
v_gene: TRBV5-4
CDR3nt: TGTGCCACCGGCAATGGGGCACGACAAGAGACCCAGTACTTC
CDR3aa: CATGNGARQETQYF

abundance: NA
d_gene: NA
j_gene: TRBJ2-7
v_gene: TRBV19
CDR3nt: TGTGCCAGTAGTTCCGAGTACTCCTACGAGCAGTACTTC
CDR3aa: CASSSEYSYEQYF

abundance: NA
d_gene: TRBD1
j_gene: TRBJ2-5
v_gene: TRBV15
CDR3nt: TGTGCCACCAGCACCGTTCTCTCCGGGACAGGGGGCGGAGAGACCCAGTACTTC
CDR3aa: CATSTVLSGTGGGETQYF

abundance: NA
d_gene: TRBD1
j_gene: TRBJ2-7
v_gene: TRBV19
CDR3nt: TGTGCCAGTAGTACGACAGGGGGCTCCTACGAGCAGTACTTC
CDR3aa: CASSTTGGSYEQYF

abundance: NA
d_gene: TRBD2
j_gene: TRBJ2-3
v_gene: TRBV7-6
CDR3nt: TGTGCCAGCAGCCTCGGGACTATGTCCTTCACAGATACGCAGTATTTT
CDR3aa: CASSLGTMSFTDTQYF

abundance: NA
d_gene: NA
j_gene: TRBJ1-5
v_gene: TRBV10-1
CDR3nt: TGCGCCAGCAGAGCTCCAAATCAGCCCCAGCATTTT
CDR3aa: CASRAPNQPQHF

abundance: NA
d_gene: NA
j_gene: TRBJ2-2
v_gene: TRBV4-2
CDR3nt: TGTGCCAGCAGCCCCCGGTCCGTCAGCACCGGGGAGCTGTTTTTT
CDR3aa: CASSPRSVSTGELFF

abundance: once
d_gene: TRBD1
j_gene: TRBJ2-5
v_gene: TRBV30
CDR3nt: TGTGCCTGGAGGACAGGGTACCAAGAGACCCAGTACTTC
CDR3aa: CAWRTGYQETQYF

abundance: NA
d_gene: NA
j_gene: TRBJ1-2
v_gene: TRBV5-1
CDR3nt: TGCGCCAGCATGGGGAGCTATGGCTACACCTTC
CDR3aa: CASMGSYGYTF

abundance: NA
d_gene: TRBD1
j_gene: TRBJ2-6
v_gene: TRBV5-1
CDR3nt: TGCGCCAGCAGCTCTCAGTTTAGACTTTCCGGGACAGGGGGAAGCTCTGGGGCCAACGTCCTGACTTTC
CDR3aa: CASSSQFRLSGTGGSSGANVLTF

abundance: NA
d_gene: NA
j_gene: TRBJ1-1
v_gene: TRBV5-1
CDR3nt: TGCGCCAGCAGCTTGGGGGCAACGAACACTGAAGCTTTCTTT
CDR3aa: CASSLGATNTEAFF

abundance: NA
d_gene: NA
j_gene: TRBJ1-5
v_gene: TRBV7-8
CDR3nt: TGTGCCAGCAGCTTAGATCAGGCGGAGCGGCCCCAGCATTTT
CDR3aa: CASSLDQAERPQHF

abundance: NA
d_gene: TRBD2
j_gene: TRBJ2-1
v_gene: TRBV18
CDR3nt: TGTGCCAGCTCACCATTGAGCGGGACGGGGAATGAGCAGTTCTTC
CDR3aa: CASSPLSGTGNEQFF

abundance: NA
d_gene: NA
j_gene: TRBJ2-6
v_gene: TRBV28
CDR3nt: TGTGCCAGCAGATCCGGGGGCGACTCTGGGGCCAACGTCCTGACTTTC
CDR3aa: CASRSGGDSGANVLTF

abundance: NA
d_gene: NA
j_gene: TRBJ2-7
v_gene: TRBV18
CDR3nt: TGTGCCAGCTCACCAAGTCCAAGCTCCTACGAGCAGTACTTC
CDR3aa: CASSPSPSSYEQYF

abundance: NA
d_gene: TRBD2
j_gene: TRBJ2-3
v_gene: TRBV19
CDR3nt: TGTGCCAGTAGTAGCGGGGGGGCCACAGATACGCAGTATTTT
CDR3aa: CASSSGGATDTQYF

abundance: once
d_gene: NA
j_gene: TRBJ2-7
v_gene: TRBV10-1
CDR3nt: TGCGCCAGCAGTGAGAGCCTAGTGTCCTACGAGCAGTACTTC
CDR3aa: CASSESLVSYEQYF

abundance: NA
d_gene: NA
j_gene: TRBJ1-1
v_gene: TRBV2
CDR3nt: TGTGCCAGCAGGGAAAAGACAGCTAACACTGAAGCTTTCTTT
CDR3aa: CASREKTANTEAFF

abundance: NA
d_gene: TRBD2
j_gene: TRBJ2-3
v_gene: TRBV5-4
CDR3nt: TGTGCCAGCAGCTCCCCGGGACTAGGGAGGAGCACAGATACGCAGTATTTT
CDR3aa: CASSSPGLGRSTDTQYF

abundance: NA
d_gene: TRBD2
j_gene: TRBJ2-7
v_gene: TRBV5-1
CDR3nt: TGCGCCAGCACGGGTCCCGCGGGGGGGCTCGAGCAGTACTTC
CDR3aa: CASTGPAGGLEQYF